This T cell receptor (beta chain) originates from a study of T cell repertoires in cytomegalovirus infection. For the study at large: The authors used CMV epitopes that were HLA-C-restricted (recently identified) and HLA-B-restricted (well studied). CMV infection plus the matching HLA type was flagged by public TCR beta signatures.

Study outcomes and limitations: CMV-specific TCR beta clonotypes restricted by HLA-C dominated the ex vivo response. Totalled public TCR beta family frequency picked out people who carried CMV plus the relevant HLA.

About this clonotype: The antigen is unknown.

TCRdb re-called the reads through MiXCR, storing one row per CDR3 protein. The sample includes about 920,000 distinct CDR3 sequences, approximately 33% of them seen just once. Trimming cost V 3 bases and J 5 bases; bases outside gene matches: 10. Germline CDR1 reads MNHEY; CDR2 reads SVGAGI. The CDR3 has 16 amino acids. This specimen was cultured CD8+ T cells from PBMCs, taken from culture after CMV antigen stimulation. The V call is TRBV6-5, the J call TRBJ2-5, with 9 bases matching TRBD2. This TCR came from a human donor in good health (CMV status not recorded). Some clones in this sample may be carry-over from other donors' samples. This chain's CDR3 is CASSYSLAGTGETQYF. The CDR3 nucleotides are TGTGCCAGCAGTTATTCCCTAGCGGGGACCGGGGAGACCCAGTACTTC.